The sample holds one count of the clone carrying this T cell receptor beta chain. Its target is not known. The data were taken from a study of regulatory T cells in long-lasting Graves disease. Study-wide context: Over-5-year antithyroid drug use with positive TSH receptor antibodies defined persistent Graves' disease in the study.

Indicated time point: persistent/refractory GD, antithyroid drugs over 5 years with positive TRAb. The authors made the TCR library using RNA they extracted from PBMCs. Guidelines of the American Thyroid Association were used to diagnose Graves' disease. The patients were enrolled through endocrinology in Xi'an, China. Arm-PCR of CDR3 regions with iRepertoire HTBI primers generated TCR beta libraries. TCRdb re-called the multiplex PCR reads with MiXCR, one entry per CDR3 protein. The sample includes about 460,000 distinct CDR3 sequences, 20% to 25% of them seen just once. J was trimmed by 8 bases and V by 5 bases; bases with no gene match: 14. This CDR3 is built from 15 residues. The germline CDR1 and CDR2 sequences are SGHTA and FQGNSA. Study results and caveats: When disease was persistent, TRBV28, TRBJ1-2 and TRBJ2-5 were the favored segments.

The receptor comes from a female donor with Graves disease. Here the sequenced sample was peripheral blood mononuclear cells (PBMCs), taken when the disease was refractory, from a patient treated with antithyroid drugs. The V gene is TRBV7-2, the J gene TRBJ1-2; 7 nucleotides align to TRBD1. CDR3: CASSPDSGTALGYTF. The CDR3 bases are TGTGCCAGCAGCCCGGACTCCGGGACAGCGTTGGGCTACACCTTC.